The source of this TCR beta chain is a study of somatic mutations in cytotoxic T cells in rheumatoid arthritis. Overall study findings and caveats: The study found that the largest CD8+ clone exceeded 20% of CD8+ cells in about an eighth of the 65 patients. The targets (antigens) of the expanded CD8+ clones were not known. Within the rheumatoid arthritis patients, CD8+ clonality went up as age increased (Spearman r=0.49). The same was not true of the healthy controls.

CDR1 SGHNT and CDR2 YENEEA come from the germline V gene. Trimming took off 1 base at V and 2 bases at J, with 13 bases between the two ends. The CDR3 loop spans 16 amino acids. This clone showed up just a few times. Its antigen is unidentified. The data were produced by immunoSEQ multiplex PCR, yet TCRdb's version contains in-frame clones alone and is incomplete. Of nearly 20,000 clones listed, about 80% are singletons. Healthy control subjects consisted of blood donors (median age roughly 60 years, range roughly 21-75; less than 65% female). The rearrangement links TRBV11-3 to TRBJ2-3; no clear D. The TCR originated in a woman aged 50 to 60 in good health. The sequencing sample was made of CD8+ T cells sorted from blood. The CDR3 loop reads CASSLGLNAYTDTQYF. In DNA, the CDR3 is TGTGCCAGCAGCTTAGGGCTGAACGCCTACACAGATACGCAGTATTTT.